This TCR beta chain was captured in a study of blood T cell repertoires in COVID-19. Study information: The cDNA or gDNA used as material had been derived from T cells, B-cell-depleted T cells, or PBMCs.

The ends were cut back, 4 bases at V and 11 bases at J, with 12 bases in the middle. This CDR3 contains 11 residues. Germline V gene sequence: CDR1 SGHDT, CDR2 YYEEEE. TCRdb's table, derived via immunoSEQ multiplex PCR, lists solely in-frame clones and lacks some. The sample includes a few hundred thousand clones, 89% of them seen just once. This sequence joins TRBV5-6 and TRBJ1-1; possible D gene TRBD1, 6 bases. This sequence was found in a woman aged 40 to 50 who had recovered from COVID-19. The sequenced sample was peripheral blood. CDR3 in DNA: TGTGCCAGCAGCCAAGGAACAGGGGCTTTCTTT. This codes for CASSQGTGAFF.